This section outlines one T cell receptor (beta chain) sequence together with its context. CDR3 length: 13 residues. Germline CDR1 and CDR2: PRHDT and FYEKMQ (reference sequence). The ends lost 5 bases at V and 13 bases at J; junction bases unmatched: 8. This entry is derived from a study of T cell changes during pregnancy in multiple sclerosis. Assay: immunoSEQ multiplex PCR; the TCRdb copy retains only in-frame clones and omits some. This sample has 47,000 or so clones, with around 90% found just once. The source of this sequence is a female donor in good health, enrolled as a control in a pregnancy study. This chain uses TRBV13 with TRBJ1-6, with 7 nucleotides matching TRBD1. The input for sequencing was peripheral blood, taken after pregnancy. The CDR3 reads CASSIRQGLPLHF. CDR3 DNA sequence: TGTGCCAGCAGCATCAGACAGGGTCTGCCCCTCCACTTT.